Below, 3 T cell receptor beta chains from the same sample are listed, as sequenced in a study of T cell responses to AZD1222 COVID-19 vaccine. Generated by immunoSEQ multiplex PCR, the TCRdb table keeps only in-frame clones and is missing some. The table has roughly 76,000 clones, about 88% seen once; the top ten hold about a tenth. Sequencing was performed on peripheral blood, taken on day 0 of AZD1222 vaccination. Every receptor here comes from an adult in good health.

The chain is built from TRBV6-5 and TRBJ2-7; TRBD2 matches at 8 bases. V lost 6 bases to trimming and J lost 4 bases; unmatched junction nucleotides: 11. In germline, CDR1 is MNHEY, CDR2 SVGAGI. The CDR3 loop spans 15 amino acids. CDR3 sequence (DNA): TGTGCCAGCAGATCACCAGCGGGACTAGGATACGAGCAGTACTTC. It yields the protein CASRSPAGLGYEQYF.

Only a few counts were recorded for this clone. The rearrangement joins TRBV30 to TRBJ2-2; tentative D call: TRBD1 (6 bases). V was trimmed by 5 bases and J by 5 bases, leaving 9 bases between them. This CDR3 comprises 12 residues. Germline CDR1 and CDR2: GTSNPN and SVGIG (reference sequence). In DNA form, the CDR3 reads TGTGCCTGGTCTAGGGGGACCGGGGAGCTGTTTTTT. It is translated as CAWSRGTGELFF.

The chain recombines TRBV9 with TRBJ1-5; D is unclear. The V and J ends lost 2 bases and 3 bases respectively, with 12 bases between them. The CDR3 loop spans 15 amino acids. CDR1 is SGDLS and CDR2 is YYNGEE in the germline V gene. The CDR3 sequence: CASSVLPDPNQPQHF. CDR3 DNA: TGTGCCAGCAGCGTCCTCCCTGACCCCAATCAGCCCCAGCATTTT.